Listed here are 3 T cell receptor beta chains from one sample, sequenced in a study of blood T cell repertoires in COVID-19. TCRdb keeps only in-frame clones here, not all; method: immunoSEQ multiplex PCR. The table records some 27,000 clones, 55% to 80% of them present only once. Sequenced: peripheral blood. These TCRs come from a human donor in a cohort sampled during active COVID-19.

The chain links TRBV19 to TRBJ1-5; unclear D gene. The CDR3 consists of 16 residues. From germline, CDR1 is LNHDA and CDR2 SQIVND (reference sequence). V dropped 7 bases and J dropped 0 bases, with 16 bases sitting between them. DNA of the CDR3: TGTGCCAGTACCGCCGGCACAGTGGCTAGCAATCAGCCCCAGCATTTT. Its translation is CASTAGTVASNQPQHF. The variable domain in full, with the rest retrieved from reference TRBV19 and TRBJ1-5, is DGGITQSPKYLFRKEGQNVTLSCEQNLNHDAMYWYRQDPGQGLRLIYYSQIVNDFQKGDIAEGYSVSREKKESFPLTVTSAQKNPTAFYLCASTAGTVASNQPQHFGDGTRLSIL.

This chain joins TRBV6-2 or TRBV6-3 and TRBJ1-6; weak D call: TRBD1 (5 bases). The germline CDR1 and CDR2 sequences are MNHEY and SVGEGT. CDR3 length: 15 residues. Trimming cost V 1 base and J 7 bases, with 11 bases left between them. CDR3 sequence reads: CASSYYAGLNSPLHF. In DNA, the CDR3 is TGTGCCAGCAGTTACTACGCAGGGCTGAATTCACCCCTCCACTTT.

This chain connects TRBV5-1 to TRBJ2-1, with TRBD1 matching over 9 bases. The CDR3 has 15 residues. Trimming at V came to 1 base and at J to 4 bases, leaving 3 bases not matched to a gene. Germline lookup yields CDR1 SGHRS and CDR2 YFSETQ. The CDR3 sequence: CASSLTGGSYNEQFF. The CDR3 coding sequence is TGCGCCAGCAGCTTGACAGGGGGCTCGTACAATGAGCAGTTCTTC.